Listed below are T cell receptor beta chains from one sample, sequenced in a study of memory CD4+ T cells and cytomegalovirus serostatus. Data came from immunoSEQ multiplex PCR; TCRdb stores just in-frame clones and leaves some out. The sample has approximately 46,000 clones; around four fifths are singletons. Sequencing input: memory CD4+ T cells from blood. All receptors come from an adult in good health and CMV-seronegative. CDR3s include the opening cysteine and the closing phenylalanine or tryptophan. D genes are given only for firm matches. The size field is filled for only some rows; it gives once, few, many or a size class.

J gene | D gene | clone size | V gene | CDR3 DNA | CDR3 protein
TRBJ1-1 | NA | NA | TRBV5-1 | TGCGCCAGCAGCTCTCGAGGGAAGCAGAACACTGAAGCTTTCTTT | CASSSRGKQNTEAFF
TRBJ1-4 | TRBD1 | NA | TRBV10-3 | TGTGCCATCAGTGAGTCGAGACAGGGGAGGCCTAATGAAAAACTGTTTTTT | CAISESRQGRPNEKLFF
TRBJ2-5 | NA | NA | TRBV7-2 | TGTGCCAGCAGCCCCCTAGGGCAGGTTTTAGAGACCCAGTACTTC | CASSPLGQVLETQYF
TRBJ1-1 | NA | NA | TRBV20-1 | TGCAGTGCTCCCCGTAAGGGGAGTGCTTTCTTT | CSAPRKGSAFF
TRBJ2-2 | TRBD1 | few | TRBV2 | TGTGCCAGCAACAGGGGGCTGGTGGGATCGAACACCGGGGAGCTGTTTTTT | CASNRGLVGSNTGELFF
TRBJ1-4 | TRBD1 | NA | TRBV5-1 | TGCGCCAGCAGGGCACAGGGGACAACTAATGAAAAACTGTTTTTT | CASRAQGTTNEKLFF
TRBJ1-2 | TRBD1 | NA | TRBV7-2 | TGTGCCAGCAGCCGAGCGGCAGGGGGCCCTGGCTACACCTTC | CASSRAAGGPGYTF
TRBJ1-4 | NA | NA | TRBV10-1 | TGCGCCAGCAGCGACCTGGACAGAGGAAAACTGTTTTTT | CASSDLDRGKLFF
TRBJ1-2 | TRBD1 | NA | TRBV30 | TGTGCCTGGAGTGTACCCCCGGGACAGCTTGACTACACCTTC | CAWSVPPGQLDYTF
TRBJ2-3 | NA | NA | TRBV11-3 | TGTGCCAGCAGCCCCCGACTAGACTCAGATACGCAGTATTTT | CASSPRLDSDTQYF
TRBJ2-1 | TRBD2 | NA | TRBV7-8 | TGTGCCAGCAGCTTAAGGACTAGCGGGGTCTGGTTCTTC | CASSLRTSGVWFF
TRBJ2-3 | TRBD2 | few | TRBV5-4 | TGTGCCAGCAGCCTTCAGCGGGGGGCGTACACAGATACGCAGTATTTT | CASSLQRGAYTDTQYF